These 9 T cell receptor beta chains were all obtained from the same sample, sequenced in a study of shared clonotypes between healthy human individuals. Method: immunoSEQ multiplex PCR; TCRdb's copy keeps in-frame clones and lacks some. The sample records 490,000 or so clones, over 60% being singletons. Sequencing was carried out using PBMCs. The receptors were sampled from a woman between 40 and 50 years old in good health. Some clones in this sample may be carry-over from other donors' samples.

The rearrangement links TRBV2 to TRBJ2-4; tentatively, D is TRBD2 (5 bases). V was pared by 6 bases and J by 0 bases, with 6 bases between. CDR1 and CDR2 from the germline V gene are SNHLY and FYNNEI. This CDR3 is 13 amino acids long. For the CDR3, the DNA is TGTGCCAGCAGGACTATAGCCAAAAACATTCAGTACTTC. It encodes CASRTIAKNIQYF. The whole variable domain, filled in from reference TRBV2 and TRBJ2-4, reads EPEVTQTPSHQVTQMGQEVILRCVPISNHLYFYWYRQILGQKVEFLVSFYNNEISEKSEIFDDQFSVERPDGSNFTLKIRSTKLEDSAMYFCASRTIAKNIQYFGAGTRLSVL.

Comments on this clone: One base separates it from a far larger clone, so it is likely a read error. This CDR3 is also generated by other DNA sequences in the sample. The rearrangement links TRBV29-1 to TRBJ1-4; possible D gene TRBD1, 6 bases. V shed 1 base and J shed 7 bases, with 13 bases lying between them. Per germline, CDR1 SQVTM and CDR2 ANQGSEA. The CDR3 is 14 residues long. CDR3 DNA: TGCAGCGTTGAAGCAGTGGGGGGCGTTGAAAAACTGTTTTTT. It encodes CSVEAVGGVEKLFF.

The genes are TRBV7-3 and TRBJ2-2; no reliable D call. V shed 1 base and J shed 4 bases, with 10 bases lying between them. CDR3 length equals 15 residues. Germline assignment: CDR1 SGHTA and CDR2 FQGTGA. The CDR3 region has the DNA TGTGCCAGCAGCTTAATCAGGCAGCCCACCGGGGAGCTGTTTTTT. It is translated as CASSLIRQPTGELFF.

This clone has just one count. The chain carries TRBV6-1 and TRBJ2-7; 7 bases line up with TRBD1. CDR3 length: 19 amino acids. V shed 0 bases and J 2 bases; nucleotides not matched to a gene: 16. CDR1 and CDR2 (germline): MNHNS, SASEGT. CDR3 protein: CASSEALNSKTGETYEQYF. The CDR3 DNA is TGTGCCAGCAGTGAAGCGCTCAACTCTAAAACAGGGGAAACCTACGAGCAGTACTTC.

V usage is TRBV18 and J usage is TRBJ2-3; 9 bases match TRBD2. Per germline, CDR1 KGHSH and CDR2 LQKENI. The junction had 10 bases not matched to a gene; V was cut back by 3 bases and J by 6 bases. The CDR3 extends over 16 amino acids. The CDR3 region is CASSPLGGRAYDTQYF. The CDR3 DNA is TGTGCCAGCTCACCTTTGGGCGGGAGGGCCTATGATACGCAGTATTTT.

V gene TRBV4-3 combines with J gene TRBJ2-7; D possibly corresponds to TRBD2 (6 bases). Trimming cost V 4 bases and J 6 bases, with 22 bases left between them. The CDR3 totals 16 residues. Germline CDR1 reads LGHNA; CDR2 reads YSLEER. CDR3 sequence reads: CASSLNPSEVQGEQYF. The CDR3 DNA sequence: TGCGCCAGCAGCCTTAACCCTAGCGAGGTGCAGGGCGAGCAGTACTTC.

The chain combines TRBV19 with TRBJ1-1, with a weak D call TRBD1 (6 bases). Trimming removed 4 bases from V and 3 bases from J, with 12 bases in between. The CDR3 length is 14 residues. Germline loops: CDR1 LNHDA, CDR2 SQIVND (reference sequence). The CDR3 sequence: CASSNPGADTEAFF. The CDR3 region has the DNA TGTGCCAGTAGTAACCCAGGGGCCGACACTGAAGCTTTCTTT.

The V call is TRBV7-9, the J call TRBJ1-2, with D unresolved. V was trimmed by 2 bases and J by 4 bases, leaving 8 bases between them. Germline CDR1 SEHNR, CDR2 FQNEAQ (reference sequence). This CDR3 contains 13 residues. The chain's CDR3 is CASSLNPRYGYTF. As DNA, the CDR3 is TGTGCCAGCAGCTTAAATCCCCGCTATGGCTACACCTTC.

V is TRBV7-3 and J is TRBJ2-2; D could derive from TRBD1 or TRBD2 (5 bases each). This CDR3 contains 15 residues. Germline lookup yields CDR1 SGHTA and CDR2 FQGTGA. V lost 2 bases to trimming and J lost 4 bases, with 11 bases between them. CDR3 region: CASSLGAGSTGELFF. The CDR3 nucleotides are TGTGCCAGCAGCTTAGGGGCAGGGAGCACCGGGGAGCTGTTTTTT.